Presented here are 30 T cell receptor beta chains from one specimen sequenced in a study of T-cell reconstitution after alpha-beta-depleted transplantation in children. Preparation of the TCRbeta library involved a method that used unique molecular identifiers. TCRdb analysed the PCR reads with MiXCR anew, one entry per CDR3 protein. Found here are about 460,000 distinct CDR3 sequences, roughly a tenth of them singletons; the top ten hold 2% to 2.5%. The material was PBMCs, obtained before TCRalphabeta/CD19-depleted stem cell transplant. The source is a child aged 2 to 9 with inherited bone marrow failure, due to receive a stem cell transplant.

The V and J genes are TRBV15 and TRBJ2-5, with D hard to call. Trimming shortened V by 1 base and J by 0 bases, and 12 bases separated the two germline ends. The CDR3 has 16 amino acids. Germline V gene lookup returns CDR1 LNHNV and CDR2 YYDKDF (reference sequence). The CDR3 region has the DNA TGTGCCACCAGCAGAGCCCCCCATATGTACCAAGAGACCCAGTACTTC. Translated, it gives CATSRAPHMYQETQYF.

This clonotype was seen at least ten times. The chain recombines TRBV24-1 with TRBJ2-3; D is ambiguous. Germline-derived CDR1 and CDR2 are KGHDR and SFDVKD. CDR3 length equals 13 residues. Deletions cut 3 bases from V and 3 bases from J, with 6 bases between. In DNA form, the CDR3 reads TGTGCCACCAGTGATCCGAGGACAGATACGCAGTATTTT. Protein sequence: CATSDPRTDTQYF.

V and J are TRBV27 and TRBJ2-7, with D unresolved. Trimming removed 4 bases from V and 1 base from J, with 8 bases in between. This CDR3 region has 13 residues. Germline V gene data show CDR1 as MNHEY and CDR2 as SMNVEV (reference sequence). Here the CDR3 reads CASSWSDSYEQYF. The CDR3 DNA reads as TGTGCCAGCAGTTGGAGCGATTCCTACGAGCAGTACTTC.

This clonotype was picked up many times. The genes are TRBV3-1 and TRBJ2-7; weak D call: TRBD1 (5 bases). Between the trimmed V and J ends, which lost 1 base and 0 bases, there was a span of 13 bases. The CDR3 length is 16 residues. Per germline, CDR1 LGHDT and CDR2 YNNKEL (reference sequence). As DNA, the CDR3 is TGTGCCAGCAGCCAAGTAGCCCAGGACACCTCCTACGAGCAGTACTTC. It is translated as CASSQVAQDTSYEQYF.

This clonotype was detected many times. The chain recombines TRBV27 with TRBJ2-2; either TRBD1 or TRBD2 may fit D (5 bases each). Trimming left V 4 bases short and J 4 bases short, with 10 bases between. The CDR3 is 14 amino acids. Germline CDR1 reads MNHEY; CDR2 reads SMNVEV (reference sequence). The CDR3 sequence is CASSWGPSTGELFF. DNA of the CDR3: TGTGCCAGCAGTTGGGGACCATCCACCGGGGAGCTGTTTTTT.

The table lists this clonotype with many counts. V gene TRBV6-5 combines with J gene TRBJ2-1; the match to TRBD2 covers 8 bases. From germline, CDR1 is MNHEY and CDR2 SVGAGI. CDR3 length: 15 residues. The ends lost 2 bases at V and 6 bases at J; junction bases unmatched: 6. CDR3 amino acids: CASSYMAGGGNEQFF. The CDR3 DNA sequence: TGTGCCAGCAGTTACATGGCGGGAGGTGGCAATGAGCAGTTCTTC.

This clonotype came up a few times. V is TRBV20-1 and J is TRBJ2-1, with 8 nucleotides matching TRBD2. Unmatched junction bases numbered 6, after V lost 0 bases and J lost 8 bases. This CDR3 contains 14 residues. CDR1 is DFQATT, CDR2 SNEGSKA, per germline (reference sequence). CDR3 in DNA: TGCAGTGCTAGAGATGTAGCTAGCGGGTATGAGCAGTTCTTC. Translation gives CSARDVASGYEQFF.

This clonotype occurred many times. This rearrangement joins TRBV11-2 to TRBJ1-2; D may be TRBD1 (5 bases). Germline-derived CDR1 and CDR2 are SGHAT and FQNNGV. Trimming removed 5 bases at V and 4 bases at J, with 17 bases between. There are 15 residues in the CDR3. The CDR3 reads CASSPQGVGPYGYTF. CDR3 nucleotides: TGTGCCAGCAGCCCCCAGGGCGTCGGACCCTATGGCTACACCTTC.

This clonotype occurred many times. The V call is TRBV4-1, the J call TRBJ2-7; D call uncertain. The germline gives CDR1 MGHRA, CDR2 YSYEKL. V lost 4 bases to trimming and J lost 3 bases, with 10 bases between them. The CDR3 contains 13 residues. CDR3 in DNA: TGCGCCAGCAGCCCTGGGGATTTCTACGAGCAGTACTTC. Its protein is CASSPGDFYEQYF.

There are many counts of this clonotype. The chain joins TRBV11-2 to TRBJ2-1; D unresolved. Germline assignment: CDR1 SGHAT and CDR2 FQNNGV. The CDR3 is made up of 16 amino acids. The V end was cut by 1 base, the J end by 4 bases, with 14 bases between. The CDR3 sequence: CASSLGIIGPYNEQFF. The CDR3 DNA reads TGTGCCAGCAGCTTAGGAATCATAGGGCCTTACAATGAGCAGTTCTTC.

The sample holds a few counts of this clonotype. The chain recombines TRBV12-3 or TRBV12-4 with TRBJ2-7; the D is unclear. V lost 5 bases and J 6 bases, leaving 14 bases between the germline ends. The CDR3 contains 13 residues. The CDR3 DNA follows: TGTGCCAGCAGTGAATGGATCGATCTCGAGCAGTACTTC. This translates into CASSEWIDLEQYF.

This clonotype was seen at least ten times. The chain recombines TRBV5-1 with TRBJ2-2; D unclear. Trimming removed 0 bases from V and 6 bases from J, with 6 bases in between. Germline V gene sequence: CDR1 SGHRS, CDR2 YFSETQ. The CDR3 contains 13 residues. In DNA, the CDR3 is TGCGCCAGCAGCTTGGTTTTCCCCGGGGAGCTGTTTTTT. The encoded protein is CASSLVFPGELFF.

As to this clonotype: A much larger clonotype is one base distant, so this may be a read error. V and J are TRBV28 and TRBJ2-7; 7 bases are shared with TRBD1. CDR1 is MDHEN and CDR2 is SYDVKM in the germline V gene. This CDR3 spans 16 amino acids. After removal of 8 bases from V and 5 bases from J, the junction contained 18 bases not matched to a gene. The CDR3 loop is CASRPSRRTGVDEQYF. The CDR3 DNA sequence: TGTGCCAGCCGACCCTCCCGCAGAACAGGGGTGGACGAGCAGTACTTC.

This clonotype was observed a few times. The junction departs from germline at one end; a sequencing error may be responsible. The chain joins TRBV5-1 to TRBJ2-5, with D perhaps TRBD1 (5 bases). This CDR3 is 15 amino acids long. From germline, CDR1 is SGHRS and CDR2 YFSETQ. CDR3 protein: CASSLGPQGEDTQYF. DNA of the CDR3: TGCGCCAGCAGCTTGGGGCCCCAGGGCGAAGATACCCAGTACTTC.

This clonotype was detected many times. J is TRBJ1-6 and V is TRBV20-1, with D hard to call. V was clipped by 0 bases and J by 4 bases, with 10 bases between them. This CDR3 region has 15 residues. CDR1 and CDR2 (germline): DFQATT, SNEGSKA (reference sequence). The CDR3: CSARDSALYNSPLHF. The CDR3 DNA sequence: TGCAGTGCTAGAGATTCGGCATTGTATAATTCACCCCTCCACTTT.

This clonotype has ten or more counts. CDR3 DNA: TGCGCCAGCAGCCAAGAGCACACAGCTGAGGATACGCAGTATTTT. Translating it yields CASSQEHTAEDTQYF. V gene TRBV4-3 combines with J gene TRBJ2-3; D remains unclear. Germline V gene data show CDR1 as LGHNA and CDR2 as YSLEER. The CDR3 covers 15 residues. Trimming removed 0 bases from V and 6 bases from J, with 13 bases in between.

In this sample, this clonotype turned up many times. V gene TRBV27 combines with J gene TRBJ2-7; 9 bases are a match to TRBD2. Germline V gene sequence: CDR1 MNHEY, CDR2 SMNVEV (reference sequence). V shed 8 bases, J shed 1 base, and the junction held 6 bases outside the gene matches. This CDR3 contains 14 residues. In nucleotides, the CDR3 is TGTGCCAGCGCGGGGGGGCGGGAGTCCTACGAGCAGTACTTC. This codes for CASAGGRESYEQYF.

The table lists this clonotype with a few counts. The chain recombines TRBV20-1 with TRBJ2-1; D not certain. Germline CDR1 and CDR2: DFQATT and SNEGSKA (reference sequence). Trimming cost V 5 bases and J 4 bases, with 9 bases left between them. The CDR3 contains 12 residues. CDR3 loop: CSAASPYNEQFF. CDR3 nucleotides: TGCAGTGCTGCCTCCCCGTACAATGAGCAGTTCTTC.

This clonotype was detected many times. V and J are TRBV29-1 and TRBJ1-2; D remains ambiguous. Looked up from germline, CDR1 is SQVTM and CDR2 is ANQGSEA. Trimming left V 6 bases short and J 2 bases short, with 10 bases between. This CDR3 has 12 residues. This CDR3 reads CSVRTGNYGYTF. The CDR3 region has the DNA TGCAGCGTCAGGACGGGAAACTATGGCTACACCTTC. Based on the CDR3 plus reference TRBV29-1 and TRBJ1-2, the full variable domain is SAVISQKPSRDICQRGTSLTIQCQVDSQVTMMFWYRQQPGQSLTLIATANQGSEATYESGFVIDKFPISRPNLTFSTLTVSNMSPEDSSIYLCSVRTGNYGYTFGSGTRLTVV.

This clonotype occurred many times. One end of the junction does not line up with germline, which may come from a read error. The chain combines TRBV11-2 with TRBJ2-1, with a tentative D call TRBD1 (6 bases). This CDR3 contains 12 residues. Germline lookup yields CDR1 SGHAT and CDR2 FQNNGV. For the CDR3, the DNA is TGTGCCAGCAGCTTAGGGGGCCAGGGGATAATCTTC. It translates to CASSLGGQGIIF.

Regarding this clonotype: This may be a read error, as it is one base from a much larger clone. The chain combines TRBV27 with TRBJ2-7, with no clear D. This CDR3 has 17 residues. The germline V gene encodes CDR1 MNHEY and CDR2 SMNVEV (reference sequence). The CDR3 DNA sequence: TGTGCCAGCAGTTTAGCCCGCAGTGACATGGGCGCCTACGAGCGGTACTTC. Residues: CASSLARSDMGAYERYF.

This clonotype was picked up many times. The gene calls are TRBV20-1 and TRBJ1-4; 10 positions agree with TRBD1. With 6 bases clipped from V and 5 bases from J, the junction kept 3 bases outside the gene matches. The germline CDR1 and CDR2 sequences are DFQATT and SNEGSKA (reference sequence). The CDR3 loop spans 13 amino acids. DNA of the CDR3: TGCAGTGCCCCGGGACAGGGGAATGAAAAACTGTTTTTT. Translating it yields CSAPGQGNEKLFF.

V is TRBV18 and J is TRBJ2-7; 8 nucleotides agree with TRBD2. This CDR3 has 13 amino acids. Germline V lookup: CDR1 KGHSH, CDR2 LQKENI. J gave up 5 bases and V 4 bases, and 4 bases lay outside the gene matches. The CDR3 loop reads CASSQTSGHEQYF. CDR3 nucleotide sequence: TGTGCCAGCTCACAAACTAGCGGACACGAGCAGTACTTC. The full variable domain, completed using reference TRBV18 and TRBJ2-7, is NAGVMQNPRHLVRRRGQEARLRCSPMKGHSHVYWYRQLPEEGLKFMVYLQKENIIDESGMPKERFSAEFPKEGPSILRIQQVVRGDSAAYFCASSQTSGHEQYFGPGTRLTVT.

This clonotype was counted ten times or more. This rearrangement joins TRBV27 to TRBJ2-7; TRBD2 aligns across 9 bases. The CDR3 runs to 15 residues. J lost 3 bases, V lost 6 bases, and 9 bases had no gene match. Germline V gene lookup returns CDR1 MNHEY and CDR2 SMNVEV (reference sequence). In nucleotides, the CDR3 is TGTGCCAGCAGCCACCGATTAGCGGGAGTCTACGAGCAGTACTTC. Translating it yields CASSHRLAGVYEQYF.

In its sample, this clonotype was seen many times. The CDR3 is CASSPRGIEYEQYF. The CDR3 nucleotides read TGTGCCAGCAGCCCCAGGGGGATAGAGTACGAGCAGTACTTC. The chain combines TRBV7-2 with TRBJ2-7; TRBD1 aligns across 7 bases. V was pared by 5 bases and J by 4 bases, with 8 bases of the junction left unmatched. Germline lookup yields CDR1 SGHTA and CDR2 FQGNSA. The CDR3 is made up of 14 amino acids.

This clonotype was counted many times. The rearrangement uses TRBV6-1 and TRBJ2-5; perhaps TRBD1 as D (6 bases). Trimming took 8 bases from V and 5 from J, leaving 15 bases between them. Germline values: CDR1 MNHNS, CDR2 SASEGT. The CDR3 sequence is 13 residues long. DNA for the CDR3: TGTGCCAGCGGAACAGGGTTTCGGGAGACCCAGTACTTC. This gives the protein CASGTGFRETQYF.

On this clonotype itself: Possible read error: a much larger clone is one base away. The chain joins TRBV12-3 or TRBV12-4 to TRBJ2-1; perhaps TRBD2 as D (6 bases). The CDR3 totals 14 residues. The V end lost 9 bases, the J end lost 14 bases, and 26 bases lay between the germline ends. The CDR3 DNA sequence: TGTGCCAGGAGTCTGGTCGCCCCTGGGGGAGGTGAGTTCTTC. As protein: CARSLVAPGGGEFF.

This clonotype occurred many times. J is TRBJ2-6 and V is TRBV10-3; 13 positions match TRBD2. Trimming cost V 7 bases and J 1 base; bases outside gene matches: 4. The CDR3 covers 17 residues. Germline V gives CDR1 ENHRY, CDR2 SYGVKD. The CDR3 DNA sequence: TGTGCCATCAAGGTACTAGCGGGAGGGTCTGGGGCCAACGTCCTGACTTTC. It codes for CAIKVLAGGSGANVLTF.

This chain connects TRBV4-3 to TRBJ2-1; 7 nucleotides match TRBD1. From germline, CDR1 is LGHNA and CDR2 YSLEER. This CDR3 spans 16 amino acids. V was pared by 0 bases and J by 4 bases, with 6 bases of the junction left unmatched. The CDR3 reads CASSQEQGRGYNEQFF. The CDR3 bases are TGCGCCAGCAGCCAAGAACAGGGGCGCGGATACAATGAGCAGTTCTTC.

On this clonotype itself: This may be a read error, as it is one base from a much larger clone. The rearrangement links TRBV14 to TRBJ2-7, with 8 positions matching TRBD2. CDR3 size: 16 residues. V lost 0 bases and J lost 5; bases outside the gene matches: 9. Germline CDR1 reads SGHDN; CDR2 reads FVKESK. Here the CDR3 DNA reads TGTGCCAGCAGCCAAGATTCGGGAGGGGAGCGCGACGAGCAGTACTTC. Amino acids: CASSQDSGGERDEQYF. Variable domain in full (rest from reference TRBV14 and TRBJ2-7): EAGVTQFPSHSVIEKGQTVTLRCDPISGHDNLYWYRRVMGKEIKFLLHFVKESKQDESGMPNNRFLAERTGGTYSTLKVQPAELEDSGVYFCASSQDSGGERDEQYFGPGTRLTVT.